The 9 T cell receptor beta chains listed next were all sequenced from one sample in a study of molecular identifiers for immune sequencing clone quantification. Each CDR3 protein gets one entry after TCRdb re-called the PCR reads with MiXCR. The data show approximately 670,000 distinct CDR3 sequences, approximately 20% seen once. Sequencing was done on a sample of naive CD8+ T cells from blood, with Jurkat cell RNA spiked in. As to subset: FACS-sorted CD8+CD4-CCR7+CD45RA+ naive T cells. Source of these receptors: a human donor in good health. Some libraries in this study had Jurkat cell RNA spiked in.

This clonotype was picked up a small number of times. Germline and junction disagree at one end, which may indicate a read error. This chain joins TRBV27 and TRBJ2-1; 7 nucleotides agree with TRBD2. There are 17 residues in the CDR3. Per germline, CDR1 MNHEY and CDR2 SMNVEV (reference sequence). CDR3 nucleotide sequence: TGTGCCGGCAGTTTAGGGGTCGGCGGGAGTCTTCACAATGAGCAGTTCTTC. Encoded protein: CAGSLGVGGSLHNEQFF.

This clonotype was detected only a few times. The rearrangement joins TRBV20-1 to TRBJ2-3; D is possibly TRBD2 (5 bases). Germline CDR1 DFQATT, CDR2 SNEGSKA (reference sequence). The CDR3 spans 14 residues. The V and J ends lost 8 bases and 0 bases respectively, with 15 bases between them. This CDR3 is CSSRADLSTDTQYF. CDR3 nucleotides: TGCAGTTCGAGAGCGGATCTGAGCACAGATACGCAGTATTTT.

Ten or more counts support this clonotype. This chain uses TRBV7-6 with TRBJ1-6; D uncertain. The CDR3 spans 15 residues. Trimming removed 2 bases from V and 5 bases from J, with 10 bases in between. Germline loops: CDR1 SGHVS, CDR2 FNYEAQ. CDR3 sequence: CASSLNSRNNSPLHF. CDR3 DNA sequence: TGTGCCAGCAGCTTAAACAGCCGAAATAATTCACCCCTCCACTTT.

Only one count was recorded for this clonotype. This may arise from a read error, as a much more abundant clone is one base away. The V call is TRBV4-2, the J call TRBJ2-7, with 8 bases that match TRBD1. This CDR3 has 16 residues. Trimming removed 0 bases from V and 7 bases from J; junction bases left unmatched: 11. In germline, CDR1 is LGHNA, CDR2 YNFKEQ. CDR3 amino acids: CASSQEGRGLSCEQYF. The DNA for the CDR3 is TGTGCCAGCAGCCAAGAGGGCAGGGGGCTGTCGTGTGAGCAGTACTTC.

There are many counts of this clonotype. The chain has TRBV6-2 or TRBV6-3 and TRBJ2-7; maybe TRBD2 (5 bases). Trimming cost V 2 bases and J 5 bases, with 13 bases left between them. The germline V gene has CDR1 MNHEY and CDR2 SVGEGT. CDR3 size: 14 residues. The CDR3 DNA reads TGTGCCAGCAGTTACGCGGGCGCCCCAAACGAGCAGTACTTC. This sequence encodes CASSYAGAPNEQYF.

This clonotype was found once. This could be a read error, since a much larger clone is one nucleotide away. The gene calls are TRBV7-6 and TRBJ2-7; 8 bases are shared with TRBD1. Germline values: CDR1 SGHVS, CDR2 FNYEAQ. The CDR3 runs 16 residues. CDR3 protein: CASSLAPGQGSYERYF. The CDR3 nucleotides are TGTGCCAGCAGCTTAGCTCCCGGACAGGGCTCCTACGAGCGGTACTTC.

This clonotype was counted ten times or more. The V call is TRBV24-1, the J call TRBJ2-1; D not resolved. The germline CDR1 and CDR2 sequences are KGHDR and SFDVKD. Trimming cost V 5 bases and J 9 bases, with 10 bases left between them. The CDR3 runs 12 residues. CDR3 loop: CATSAEWGEQFF. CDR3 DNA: TGTGCCACCAGTGCGGAATGGGGTGAGCAGTTCTTC.

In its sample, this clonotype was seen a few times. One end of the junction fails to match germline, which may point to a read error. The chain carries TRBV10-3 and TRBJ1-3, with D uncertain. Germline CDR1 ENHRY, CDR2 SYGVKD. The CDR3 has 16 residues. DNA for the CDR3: TGTGCCATCACCGCGATGACGGGCGGCTCTGGAAGCACCATATATTTT. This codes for CAITAMTGGSGSTIYF.

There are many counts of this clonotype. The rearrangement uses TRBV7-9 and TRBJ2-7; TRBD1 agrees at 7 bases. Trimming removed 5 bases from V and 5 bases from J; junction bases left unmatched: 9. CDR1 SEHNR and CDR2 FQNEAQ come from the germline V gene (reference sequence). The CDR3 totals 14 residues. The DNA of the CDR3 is TGTGCCAGCAGCCCGGGACAGTTTCCCCACGAGCAGTACTTC. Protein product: CASSPGQFPHEQYF.